The 7 T cell receptor beta chains listed next were all sequenced from one sample in a study of blood T cell repertoires in COVID-19. The repertoire was sequenced with immunoSEQ multiplex PCR; TCRdb's copy has only in-frame clones and lacks some. The sample comprises roughly 180,000 clones, more than 80% of which are singletons, and roughly 8% rests with the top ten. Material for sequencing was peripheral blood. These receptors all stem from a woman between 55 and 75 years old with acute or convalescent COVID-19.

The rearrangement joins TRBV5-1 to TRBJ2-7, with 13 bases fitting TRBD2. The CDR3 is made up of 15 amino acids. Germline V CDR1 and CDR2: SGHRS, YFSETQ. V dropped 3 bases and J dropped 2; count of bases not matched to a gene: 2. CDR3 in DNA: TGCGCCAGCAGCTCGGGACTAGCGGGGACCTACGAGCAGTACTTC. This gives the protein CASSSGLAGTYEQYF. Using reference TRBV5-1 and TRBJ2-7 for the parts outside the CDR3, the full variable domain is KAGVTQTPRYLIKTRGQQVTLSCSPISGHRSVSWYQQTPGQGLQFLFEYFSETQRNKGNFPGRFSGRQFSNSRSEMNVSTLELGDSALYLCASSSGLAGTYEQYFGPGTRLTVT.

The chain links TRBV9 to TRBJ1-5, with TRBD1 matching over 7 bases. The V and J ends lost 7 bases and 0 bases, in that order; junction bases with no gene match: 13. Per the germline V gene, CDR1 is SGDLS and CDR2 is YYNGEE. This CDR3 is 17 amino acids long. CDR3: CASWRDRNSCSNQPQHF. The CDR3 nucleotides read TGTGCCAGCTGGCGGGACAGAAATTCTTGTAGCAATCAGCCCCAGCATTTT.

The chain has TRBV30 and TRBJ2-2; maybe TRBD1 (6 bases). CDR1 is GTSNPN, CDR2 SVGIG, per germline (reference sequence). The CDR3 covers 15 residues. V shed 2 bases and J shed 0 bases, with 10 bases lying between them. The CDR3 sequence: CAWSLQGTNTGELFF. CDR3 coding DNA: TGTGCCTGGAGTTTACAGGGTACGAACACCGGGGAGCTGTTTTTT.

The chain has TRBV6-5 and TRBJ1-2; 10 bases map to TRBD1. The CDR3 is made up of 12 amino acids. The V segment lost 6 bases and the J segment 14 bases; nucleotides outside the gene matches: 9. CDR1 and CDR2 (germline): MNHEY, SVGAGI. The chain's CDR3 is CASSKGTGVRTF. The CDR3 bases are TGTGCCAGCAGCAAGGGGACAGGGGTGCGAACCTTC.

V usage is TRBV18 and J usage is TRBJ1-4, with TRBD1 matching over 8 bases. J lost 9 bases, V lost 4 bases, and 10 bases had no gene match. This CDR3 is 15 amino acids long. Germline V gene sequence: CDR1 KGHSH, CDR2 LQKENI. The CDR3 nucleotides read TGTGCCAGCTCACGGCGAGACAGGGGTGGCCAAAAACTGTTTTTT. This translates into CASSRRDRGGQKLFF.

DNA for the CDR3: TGCGCCAGCAGCCCCGGACTAGCGGGAGACCCGAGCTCCTACGAGCAGTACGTC. It translates to CASSPGLAGDPSSYEQYV. The V gene is TRBV5-1, the J gene TRBJ2-7, with TRBD2 matching 13 bases. The V segment lost 4 bases and the J segment 0 bases; nucleotides outside the gene matches: 10. Per the germline V gene, CDR1 is SGHRS and CDR2 is YFSETQ. This CDR3 is 18 amino acids long.

This clone has only one observation. The chain is built from TRBV27 and TRBJ1-2, with TRBD1 matching over 9 bases. J was trimmed by 8 bases and V by 4 bases; bases with no gene match: 8. The germline V gene has CDR1 MNHEY and CDR2 SMNVEV (reference sequence). This CDR3 has 14 amino acids. The CDR3 loop reads CASSSQGTGKGYTF. Written as DNA, the CDR3 is TGTGCCAGCAGTTCCCAAGGGACAGGGAAGGGCTACACCTTC.